The entry below gives a single T cell receptor (beta chain) sequence along with its context. The sample belongs to a study of T cell repertoires in cytomegalovirus infection. The germline V gene has CDR1 LNHNV and CDR2 YYDKDF (reference sequence). V dropped 0 bases and J dropped 3 bases, with 11 bases sitting between them. The CDR3 spans 15 residues. TCRdb called the reads again in MiXCR, with one record for every CDR3 protein. The profile shows roughly 630,000 distinct CDR3 sequences, 20% to 25% of them singletons. This TCR came from a human donor in good health (CMV status not recorded). Some clones in this sample may be carry-over from other donors' samples. The V and J genes are TRBV15 and TRBJ2-5; D is perhaps TRBD1 (5 bases). The sample comprised CD8+ T cells from PBMCs. In DNA, the CDR3 is TGTGCCACCAGCAGAGATGGCACAGGAGAAGAGACCCAGTACTTC. Translating it yields CATSRDGTGEETQYF.